A selection of T cell receptor beta chains follows, all from one sample in a study of T cells in Graves' hyperthyroidism and ophthalmopathy. TCRdb called the multiplex PCR reads again in MiXCR, with one record for every CDR3 protein. The sample consists of over 200,000 distinct CDR3 sequences, 13% to 15% of them appearing once. Specimen: blood. The receptor source for this set is a woman in her 40s with Graves' hyperthyroidism that later progressed to Graves' ophthalmopathy. The CDR3 runs from the conserved cysteine through the conserved F or W. D genes are given only for firm matches. Only some rows state a clone size, as once, few, many or a class for expanded clones.

d_gene: TRBD1
abundance: .
v_gene: TRBV19
j_gene: TRBJ1-1
CDR3aa: CASTQPGQGTDTEAFF
CDR3nt: TGTGCCAGTACCCAACCGGGACAGGGGACGGACACTGAAGCTTTCTTT

d_gene: .
abundance: many
v_gene: TRBV20-1
j_gene: TRBJ1-1
CDR3aa: CSPPGARTEAFF
CDR3nt: TGCAGTCCGCCCGGGGCGCGTACTGAAGCTTTCTTT

d_gene: TRBD1
abundance: many
v_gene: TRBV6-1
j_gene: TRBJ1-2
CDR3aa: CASSVPTGVGYTF
CDR3nt: TGTGCCAGCAGTGTACCTACAGGGGTTGGCTACACCTTC

d_gene: TRBD2
abundance: many
v_gene: TRBV28
j_gene: TRBJ2-7
CDR3aa: CASTPGTSGSAFEQYF
CDR3nt: TGTGCCAGCACCCCCGGGACTAGCGGGAGTGCCTTCGAGCAGTACTTC

d_gene: .
abundance: many
v_gene: TRBV28
j_gene: TRBJ2-1
CDR3aa: CASSLGRRPYNEQFF
CDR3nt: TGTGCCAGCAGTTTAGGGCGTCGTCCCTACAATGAGCAGTTCTTC

d_gene: .
abundance: many
v_gene: TRBV28
j_gene: TRBJ2-7
CDR3aa: CASSLGVLNEQYF
CDR3nt: TGTGCCAGCAGTTTGGGGGTCTTAAACGAGCAGTACTTC

d_gene: .
abundance: few
v_gene: TRBV27
j_gene: TRBJ1-1
CDR3aa: CATKSGTLQETFF
CDR3nt: TGTGCCACCAAGTCCGGGACACTCCAAGAAACTTTCTTT

d_gene: .
abundance: many
v_gene: TRBV12-3/TRBV12-4
j_gene: TRBJ2-2
CDR3aa: CASRLRGNTGELFF
CDR3nt: TGTGCCAGCAGACTCAGGGGGAACACCGGGGAGCTGTTTTTT

d_gene: TRBD1
abundance: .
v_gene: TRBV4-1
j_gene: TRBJ2-7
CDR3aa: CASSQDGTATYEQYF
CDR3nt: TGCGCCAGCAGCCAAGATGGGACAGCGACCTACGAGCAGTACTTC

d_gene: TRBD2
abundance: many
v_gene: TRBV28
j_gene: TRBJ2-1
CDR3aa: CASRPTRTSGYNEQFF
CDR3nt: TGTGCCAGCAGACCGACGCGGACTAGCGGATACAATGAGCAGTTCTTC

d_gene: .
abundance: many
v_gene: TRBV27
j_gene: TRBJ2-7
CDR3aa: CASSFRITPYEQYF
CDR3nt: TGTGCCAGCAGTTTTCGGATCACTCCCTACGAGCAGTACTTC

d_gene: .
abundance: many
v_gene: TRBV6-1
j_gene: TRBJ2-2
CDR3aa: CASIHPAKLGTGELFF
CDR3nt: TGTGCCAGCATCCACCCCGCGAAACTGGGAACCGGGGAGCTGTTTTTT

d_gene: TRBD2
abundance: many
v_gene: TRBV7-6
j_gene: TRBJ2-1
CDR3aa: CASSLADGLAGNEQFF
CDR3nt: TGTGCCAGCAGCTTAGCTGATGGACTAGCGGGTAATGAGCAGTTCTTC

d_gene: .
abundance: few
v_gene: TRBV19
j_gene: TRBJ1-1
CDR3aa: CASSKGVYTEAFF
CDR3nt: TGTGCCAGTAGTAAGGGGGTATACACTGAAGCTTTCTTT

d_gene: .
abundance: .
v_gene: TRBV5-4
j_gene: TRBJ1-2
CDR3aa: CASSGLGGYGYTF
CDR3nt: TGTGCCAGCAGCGGCCTAGGCGGCTATGGCTACACCTTC

d_gene: .
abundance: many
v_gene: TRBV24-1
j_gene: TRBJ2-7
CDR3aa: CATSERGFSEQYF
CDR3nt: TGTGCCACCAGTGAAAGGGGGTTCAGCGAGCAGTACTTC

d_gene: .
abundance: .
v_gene: TRBV30
j_gene: TRBJ1-2
CDR3aa: CAWVVQGGRRYGYTF
CDR3nt: TGTGCCTGGGTCGTTCAAGGCGGACGTCGCTATGGCTACACCTTC

d_gene: .
abundance: many
v_gene: TRBV6-1
j_gene: TRBJ2-3
CDR3aa: CASSYYRTTTQYF
CDR3nt: TGTGCCAGCAGTTATTATCGGACCACTACGCAGTATTTT

d_gene: .
abundance: many
v_gene: TRBV20-1
j_gene: TRBJ2-1
CDR3aa: CSARAEAFIKGQFF
CDR3nt: TGCAGTGCTAGAGCGGAGGCTTTCATCAAAGGGCAGTTCTTC

d_gene: TRBD1
abundance: many
v_gene: TRBV12-3/TRBV12-4
j_gene: TRBJ2-6
CDR3aa: CASRTRTGGFYSGANVLTF
CDR3nt: TGTGCCAGCAGAACACGGACAGGGGGCTTCTACTCTGGGGCCAACGTCCTGACTTTC

d_gene: .
abundance: few
v_gene: TRBV5-8
j_gene: TRBJ2-4
CDR3aa: CASSLESGHIQYF
CDR3nt: TGTGCCAGCAGCTTGGAATCGGGACACATTCAGTACTTC

d_gene: .
abundance: .
v_gene: TRBV20-1
j_gene: TRBJ1-1
CDR3aa: CSARETGAEAFF
CDR3nt: TGCAGTGCTCGGGAGACCGGCGCTGAAGCTTTCTTT

d_gene: .
abundance: .
v_gene: TRBV27
j_gene: TRBJ2-1
CDR3aa: CASSVWGSYNEQFF
CDR3nt: TGTGCCAGCAGCGTGTGGGGCTCCTACAATGAGCAGTTCTTC

d_gene: .
abundance: many
v_gene: TRBV5-5
j_gene: TRBJ2-7
CDR3aa: CASSLWGVHNEQYF
CDR3nt: TGTGCCAGCAGCTTGTGGGGGGTTCACAACGAGCAGTACTTC

d_gene: .
abundance: many
v_gene: TRBV28
j_gene: TRBJ2-1
CDR3aa: CASSSFGQFF
CDR3nt: TGTGCCAGCAGTTCTTTCGGGCAGTTCTTC

d_gene: .
abundance: many
v_gene: TRBV5-6
j_gene: TRBJ2-1
CDR3aa: CASSSALGSYNEQFF
CDR3nt: TGTGCCAGCAGCTCAGCTTTGGGCTCCTACAATGAGCAGTTCTTC

d_gene: .
abundance: .
v_gene: TRBV6-4
j_gene: TRBJ2-5
CDR3aa: CASNRDRFSGGTQYF
CDR3nt: TGTGCCAGCAACCGGGACAGGTTCTCGGGGGGGACCCAGTACTTC

d_gene: .
abundance: many
v_gene: TRBV6-1
j_gene: TRBJ2-2
CDR3aa: CASNSVRDTGELFF
CDR3nt: TGTGCCAGCAATAGCGTAAGGGACACCGGGGAGCTGTTTTTT

d_gene: .
abundance: many
v_gene: TRBV27
j_gene: TRBJ2-3
CDR3aa: CASSSSVTQYF
CDR3nt: TGTGCCAGCAGTTCTAGCGTTACGCAGTATTTT

d_gene: .
abundance: .
v_gene: TRBV19
j_gene: TRBJ2-5
CDR3aa: CASSIQGYQETQYF
CDR3nt: TGTGCCAGTAGTATACAGGGGTACCAAGAGACCCAGTACTTC

d_gene: .
abundance: many
v_gene: TRBV5-1
j_gene: TRBJ1-2
CDR3aa: CASSLAVSNYGYTF
CDR3nt: TGCGCCAGCAGCTTGGCCGTCAGTAACTATGGCTACACCTTC

d_gene: .
abundance: many
v_gene: TRBV4-1
j_gene: TRBJ2-7
CDR3aa: CASSQDSGVGYEQYF
CDR3nt: TGCGCCAGCAGCCAAGATTCCGGGGTCGGCTACGAGCAGTACTTC

d_gene: .
abundance: many
v_gene: TRBV11-2
j_gene: TRBJ2-1
CDR3aa: CASRPILSSYNEQFF
CDR3nt: TGTGCCAGCAGACCTATCTTGAGCTCCTACAATGAGCAGTTCTTC

d_gene: TRBD1
abundance: few
v_gene: TRBV30
j_gene: TRBJ1-2
CDR3aa: CAWSPTGWYGYTF
CDR3nt: TGTGCCTGGAGCCCGACAGGGTGGTATGGCTACACCTTC

d_gene: TRBD1
abundance: .
v_gene: TRBV12-3/TRBV12-4
j_gene: TRBJ2-7
CDR3aa: CASRPGQGVHEQYF
CDR3nt: TGTGCCAGCAGGCCGGGACAGGGAGTCCACGAGCAGTACTTC

d_gene: TRBD2
abundance: many
v_gene: TRBV19
j_gene: TRBJ2-1
CDR3aa: CASSIGGRVLYNEQFF
CDR3nt: TGTGCCAGTAGTATCGGCGGGAGGGTCCTTTACAATGAGCAGTTCTTC

d_gene: TRBD1
abundance: many
v_gene: TRBV15
j_gene: TRBJ1-2
CDR3aa: CATSRDFAPESGGYGYTF
CDR3nt: TGTGCCACCAGCAGAGATTTCGCCCCCGAGTCAGGGGGCTATGGCTACACCTTC

d_gene: TRBD2
abundance: few
v_gene: TRBV20-1
j_gene: TRBJ2-1
CDR3aa: CSARGLAGVGEQQFF
CDR3nt: TGCAGTGCTAGAGGACTAGCGGGAGTGGGGGAACAGCAGTTCTTC

d_gene: .
abundance: many
v_gene: TRBV6-1
j_gene: TRBJ2-7
CDR3aa: CASSEEVSEPSEEQYF
CDR3nt: TGTGCCAGCAGTGAAGAGGTGAGTGAGCCCTCTGAGGAGCAGTACTTC

d_gene: .
abundance: many
v_gene: TRBV30
j_gene: TRBJ1-5
CDR3aa: CAWSRLGNQPQHF
CDR3nt: TGTGCCTGGAGTAGACTAGGGAATCAGCCCCAGCATTTT

d_gene: .
abundance: many
v_gene: TRBV30
j_gene: TRBJ1-1
CDR3aa: CAWSVWVGTEAFF
CDR3nt: TGTGCCTGGAGTGTCTGGGTAGGCACTGAAGCTTTCTTT

d_gene: TRBD2
abundance: .
v_gene: TRBV25-1
j_gene: TRBJ2-1
CDR3aa: CASSEFGLGNNEQFF
CDR3nt: TGTGCCAGCAGTGAATTTGGACTAGGAAACAATGAGCAGTTCTTC

d_gene: .
abundance: many
v_gene: TRBV6-2/TRBV6-3
j_gene: TRBJ2-1
CDR3aa: CASSYGRSSYNEQFF
CDR3nt: TGTGCCAGCAGTTACGGTAGGTCCTCCTACAATGAGCAGTTCTTC

d_gene: .
abundance: .
v_gene: TRBV28
j_gene: TRBJ2-2
CDR3aa: CASAPINRELSGELFF
CDR3nt: TGTGCCAGCGCCCCGATTAATCGGGAGTTGAGCGGGGAGCTGTTTTTT

d_gene: .
abundance: many
v_gene: TRBV5-1
j_gene: TRBJ1-1
CDR3aa: CASSCGCIFAMNTEAFF
CDR3nt: TGCGCCAGCAGCTGCGGGTGTATTTTTGCCATGAACACTGAAGCTTTCTTT

d_gene: TRBD2
abundance: many
v_gene: TRBV30
j_gene: TRBJ2-3
CDR3aa: CAWTSLAGHTDTQYF
CDR3nt: TGTGCCTGGACATCGCTAGCGGGCCATACAGATACGCAGTATTTT

d_gene: TRBD1
abundance: many
v_gene: TRBV20-1
j_gene: TRBJ1-5
CDR3aa: CSARTGVQPQHF
CDR3nt: TGCAGTGCCCGCACAGGGGTACAGCCCCAGCATTTT

d_gene: TRBD2
abundance: many
v_gene: TRBV27
j_gene: TRBJ2-5
CDR3aa: CASSPPPVAGKKETQYF
CDR3nt: TGTGCCAGCAGTCCTCCCCCGGTAGCGGGAAAAAAAGAGACCCAGTACTTC

d_gene: .
abundance: .
v_gene: TRBV28
j_gene: TRBJ2-1
CDR3aa: CASSLSRRWSSGHLGPRSYNDQCF
CDR3nt: TGTGCGAGCAGTTTATCGCGGCGGTGGAGTAGCGGCCATCTCGGGCCCCGCTCCTACAATGATCAGTGCTTC

d_gene: .
abundance: many
v_gene: TRBV28
j_gene: TRBJ1-4
CDR3aa: CASSEAFNEKLFF
CDR3nt: TGTGCCAGCAGTGAAGCTTTTAATGAAAAACTGTTTTTT

d_gene: .
abundance: few
v_gene: TRBV5-1
j_gene: TRBJ1-4
CDR3aa: CASSRARQSEKLFF
CDR3nt: TGCGCCAGCTCCCGGGCCAGGCAGAGTGAAAAACTGTTTTTT

d_gene: .
abundance: once
v_gene: TRBV28
j_gene: TRBJ1-1
CDR3aa: CASSFEGVRVGTEAFF
CDR3nt: TGTGCCAGCAGTTTTGAGGGGGTGCGGGTGGGCACTGAAGCTTTCTTT

d_gene: .
abundance: many
v_gene: TRBV6-1
j_gene: TRBJ1-1
CDR3aa: CASRYISEAFF
CDR3nt: TGTGCCAGCAGGTATATATCTGAAGCTTTCTTT

d_gene: TRBD2
abundance: many
v_gene: TRBV11-2
j_gene: TRBJ2-2
CDR3aa: CASSSAPMTGLAGDTGELFF
CDR3nt: TGTGCCAGCAGCTCCGCTCCAATGACGGGGCTAGCGGGAGACACCGGGGAGCTGTTTTTT

d_gene: TRBD2
abundance: .
v_gene: TRBV11-1
j_gene: TRBJ2-5
CDR3aa: CASSFGLAGGKETQYF
CDR3nt: TGTGCCAGCAGCTTCGGACTAGCGGGAGGTAAAGAGACCCAGTACTTC

d_gene: .
abundance: many
v_gene: TRBV15
j_gene: TRBJ2-2
CDR3aa: CATSRGSTGDTGKLFF
CDR3nt: TGTGCCACCAGCAGGGGCTCGACGGGGGACACCGGGAAGCTGTTTTTT

d_gene: .
abundance: many
v_gene: TRBV7-9
j_gene: TRBJ1-1
CDR3aa: CASSPSGAGRDTEAFF
CDR3nt: TGTGCCAGCAGCCCCTCCGGGGCAGGGAGGGACACTGAAGCTTTCTTT

d_gene: TRBD2
abundance: few
v_gene: TRBV4-1
j_gene: TRBJ2-2
CDR3aa: CASSQEISGIFPGELFF
CDR3nt: TGCGCCAGCAGCCAAGAAATCAGCGGGATATTTCCCGGGGAGCTGTTTTTT

d_gene: .
abundance: many
v_gene: TRBV4-1
j_gene: TRBJ1-1
CDR3aa: CASSQGLGNTEAFF
CDR3nt: TGCGCCAGCAGCCAAGGGTTGGGGAACACTGAAGCTTTCTTT

d_gene: .
abundance: many
v_gene: TRBV5-6
j_gene: TRBJ1-1
CDR3aa: CASSLVSTEAFF
CDR3nt: TGTGCCAGCAGCTTGGTTTCCACTGAAGCTTTCTTT